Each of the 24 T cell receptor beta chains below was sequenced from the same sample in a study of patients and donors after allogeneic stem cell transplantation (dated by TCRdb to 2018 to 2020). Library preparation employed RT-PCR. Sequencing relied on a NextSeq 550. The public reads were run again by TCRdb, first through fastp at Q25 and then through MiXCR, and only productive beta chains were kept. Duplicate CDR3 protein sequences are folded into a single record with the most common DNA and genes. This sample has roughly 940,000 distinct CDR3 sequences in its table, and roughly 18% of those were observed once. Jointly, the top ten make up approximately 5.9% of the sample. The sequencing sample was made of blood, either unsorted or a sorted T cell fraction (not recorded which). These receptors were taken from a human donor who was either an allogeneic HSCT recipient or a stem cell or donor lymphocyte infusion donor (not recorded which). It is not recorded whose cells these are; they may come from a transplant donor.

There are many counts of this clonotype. The CDR3 is CASSERSAGWAKNIQYF. The CDR3 DNA sequence: TGTGCCAGCAGTGAAAGGTCGGCGGGATGGGCCAAAAACATTCAGTACTTC. The J gene is TRBJ2-4, the V gene TRBV6-1; D may be TRBD2 (6 bases). CDR1 and CDR2 (germline): MNHNS, SASEGT. This CDR3 is 17 amino acids long. Trimming took off 2 bases at V and 1 base at J, with 15 bases between the two ends.

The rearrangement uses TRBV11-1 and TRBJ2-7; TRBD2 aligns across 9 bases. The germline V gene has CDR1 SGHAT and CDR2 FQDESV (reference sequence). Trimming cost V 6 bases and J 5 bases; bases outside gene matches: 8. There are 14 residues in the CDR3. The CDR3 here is CASRDSGRPNEQYF. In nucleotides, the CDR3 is TGTGCCAGCAGGGACAGCGGGAGGCCCAACGAGCAGTACTTC. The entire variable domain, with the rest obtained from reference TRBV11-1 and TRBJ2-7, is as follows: EAEVAQSPRYKITEKSQAVAFWCDPISGHATLYWYRQILGQGPELLVQFQDESVVDDSQLPKDRFSAERLKGVDSTLKIQPAELGDSAMYLCASRDSGRPNEQYFGPGTRLTVT.

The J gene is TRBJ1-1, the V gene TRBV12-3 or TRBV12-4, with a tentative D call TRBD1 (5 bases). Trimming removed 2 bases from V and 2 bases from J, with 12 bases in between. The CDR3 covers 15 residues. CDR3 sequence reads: CASSLRTQINTEAFF. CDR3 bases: TGTGCCAGCAGTTTACGGACACAGATTAACACTGAAGCTTTCTTT.

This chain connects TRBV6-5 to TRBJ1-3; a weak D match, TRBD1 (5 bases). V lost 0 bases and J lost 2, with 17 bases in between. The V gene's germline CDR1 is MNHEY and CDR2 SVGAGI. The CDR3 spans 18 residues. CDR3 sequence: CASSYSGTTIRAGNTIYF. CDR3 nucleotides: TGTGCCAGCAGTTACTCAGGGACGACGATAAGGGCTGGAAACACCATATATTTT.

The CDR3 coding sequence is TGCAGTGCTAGAGACTACAGGGATGAGTCAGGAGAGACCCAGTACTTC. This gives the protein CSARDYRDESGETQYF. This chain links TRBV20-1 with TRBJ2-5, with a tentative D call TRBD1 (6 bases). V shed 0 bases and J shed 4 bases, with 18 bases lying between them. The CDR3 consists of 16 residues. From germline, CDR1 is DFQATT and CDR2 SNEGSKA (reference sequence).

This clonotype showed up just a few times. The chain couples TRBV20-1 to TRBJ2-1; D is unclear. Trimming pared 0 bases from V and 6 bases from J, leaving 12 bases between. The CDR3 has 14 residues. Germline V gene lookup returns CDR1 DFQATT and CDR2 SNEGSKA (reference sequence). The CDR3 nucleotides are TGCAGTGCTAGAGATTCTGGCAGCCCCAATGAGCAGTTCTTC. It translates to CSARDSGSPNEQFF.

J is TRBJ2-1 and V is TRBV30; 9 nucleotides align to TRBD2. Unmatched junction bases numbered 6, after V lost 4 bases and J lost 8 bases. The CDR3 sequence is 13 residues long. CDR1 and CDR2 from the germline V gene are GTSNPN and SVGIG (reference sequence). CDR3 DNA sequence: TGTGCCTGGAACCGCGGGAGGGCTCATGAGCAGTTCTTC. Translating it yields CAWNRGRAHEQFF. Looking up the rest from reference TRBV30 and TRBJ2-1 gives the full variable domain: SQTIHQWPATLVQPVGSPLSLECTVEGTSNPNLYWYRQAAGRGLQLLFYSVGIGQISSEVPQNLSASRPQDRQFILSSKKLLLSDSGFYLCAWNRGRAHEQFFGPGTRLTVL.

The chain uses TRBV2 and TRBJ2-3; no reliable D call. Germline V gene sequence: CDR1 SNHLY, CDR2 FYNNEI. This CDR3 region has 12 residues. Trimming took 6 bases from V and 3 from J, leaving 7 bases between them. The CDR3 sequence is CASRDPTDTQYF. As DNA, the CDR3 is TGTGCCAGCAGGGACCCGACAGATACGCAGTATTTT.

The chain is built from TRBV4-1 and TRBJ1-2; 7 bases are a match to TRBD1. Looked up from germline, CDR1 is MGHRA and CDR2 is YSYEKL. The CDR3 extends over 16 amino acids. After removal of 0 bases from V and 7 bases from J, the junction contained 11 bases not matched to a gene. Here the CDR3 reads CASSQDVTGASGGYTF. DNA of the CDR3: TGCGCCAGCAGCCAAGATGTCACAGGGGCGTCGGGTGGCTACACCTTC.

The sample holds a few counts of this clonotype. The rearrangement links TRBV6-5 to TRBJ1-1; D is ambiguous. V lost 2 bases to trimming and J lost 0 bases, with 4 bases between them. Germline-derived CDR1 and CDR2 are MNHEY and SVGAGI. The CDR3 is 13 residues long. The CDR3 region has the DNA TGTGCCAGCAGTTACGACATGAACACTGAAGCTTTCTTT. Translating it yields CASSYDMNTEAFF.

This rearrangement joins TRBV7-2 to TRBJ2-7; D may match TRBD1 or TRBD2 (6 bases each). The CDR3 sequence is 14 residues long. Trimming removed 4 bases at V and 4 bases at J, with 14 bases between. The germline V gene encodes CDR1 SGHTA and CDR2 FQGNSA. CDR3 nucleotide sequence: TGTGCCAGCAGCTCGATTAAGGGGGGTTACGAGCAGTACTTC. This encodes CASSSIKGGYEQYF.

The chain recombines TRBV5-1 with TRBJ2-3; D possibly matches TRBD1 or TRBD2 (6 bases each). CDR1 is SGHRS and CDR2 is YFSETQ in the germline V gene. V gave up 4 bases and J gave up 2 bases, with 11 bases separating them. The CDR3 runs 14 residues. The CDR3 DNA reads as TGCGCCAGCAGCGGCAGGGGACTCACAGATACGCAGTATTTT. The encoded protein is CASSGRGLTDTQYF. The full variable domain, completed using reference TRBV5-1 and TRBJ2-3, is KAGVTQTPRYLIKTRGQQVTLSCSPISGHRSVSWYQQTPGQGLQFLFEYFSETQRNKGNFPGRFSGRQFSNSRSEMNVSTLELGDSALYLCASSGRGLTDTQYFGPGTRLTVL.

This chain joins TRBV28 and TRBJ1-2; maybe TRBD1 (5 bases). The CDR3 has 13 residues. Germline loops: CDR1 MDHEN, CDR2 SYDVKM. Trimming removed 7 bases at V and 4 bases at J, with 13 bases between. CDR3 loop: CASNGGPIYGYTF. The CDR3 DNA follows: TGTGCCAGCAACGGGGGACCGATCTATGGCTACACCTTC.

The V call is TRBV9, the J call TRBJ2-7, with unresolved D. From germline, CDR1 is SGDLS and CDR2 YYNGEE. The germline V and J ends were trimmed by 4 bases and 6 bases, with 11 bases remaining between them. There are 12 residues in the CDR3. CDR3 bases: TGTGCCAGCAGCCCCGGGTATGGCGAGCAGTACTTC. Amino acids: CASSPGYGEQYF.

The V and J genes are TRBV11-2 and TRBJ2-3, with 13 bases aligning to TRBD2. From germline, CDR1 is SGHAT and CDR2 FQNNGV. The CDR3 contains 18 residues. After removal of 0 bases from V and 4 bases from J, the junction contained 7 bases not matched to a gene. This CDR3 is CASSLDGGTSGNADTQYF. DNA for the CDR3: TGTGCCAGCAGCTTAGACGGGGGGACTAGCGGGAACGCAGATACGCAGTATTTT. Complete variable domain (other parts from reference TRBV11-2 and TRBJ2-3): EAGVAQSPRYKIIEKRQSVAFWCNPISGHATLYWYQQILGQGPKLLIQFQNNGVVDDSQLPKDRFSAERLKGVDSTLKIQPAKLEDSAVYLCASSLDGGTSGNADTQYFGPGTRLTVL.

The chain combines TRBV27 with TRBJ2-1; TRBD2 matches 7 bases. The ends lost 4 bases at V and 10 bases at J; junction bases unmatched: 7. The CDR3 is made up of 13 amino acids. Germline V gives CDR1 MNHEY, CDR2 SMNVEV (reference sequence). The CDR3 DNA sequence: TGTGCCAGCAGTTACTCGGGGGGAGACGAGCAGTTCTTC. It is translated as CASSYSGGDEQFF.

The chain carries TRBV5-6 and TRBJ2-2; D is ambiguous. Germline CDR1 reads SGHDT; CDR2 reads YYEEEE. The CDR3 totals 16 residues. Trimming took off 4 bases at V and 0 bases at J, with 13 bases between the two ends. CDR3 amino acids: CASSQGSGSNTGELFF. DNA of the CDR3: TGTGCCAGCAGCCAAGGGTCTGGTTCGAACACCGGGGAGCTGTTTTTT. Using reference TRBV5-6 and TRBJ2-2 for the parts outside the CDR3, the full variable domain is DAGVTQSPTHLIKTRGQQVTLRCSPKSGHDTVSWYQQALGQGPQFIFQYYEEEERQRGNFPDRFSGHQFPNYSSELNVNALLLGDSALYLCASSQGSGSNTGELFFGEGSRLTVL.

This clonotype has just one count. For the CDR3, the DNA is TGTGCCAGTAGTATAGCGGTGACCCTGAACACTGAAGCTTTCTTT. The encoded protein is CASSIAVTLNTEAFF. The chain has TRBV19 and TRBJ1-1; D is unclear. The V gene lost 1 base and the J gene lost 0 bases, with 9 bases spanning the gap. Looked up from germline, CDR1 is LNHDA and CDR2 is SQIVND (reference sequence). The length of the CDR3 is 15 residues. Supplemented by reference TRBV19 and TRBJ1-1, the full variable domain reads DGGITQSPKYLFRKEGQNVTLSCEQNLNHDAMYWYRQDPGQGLRLIYYSQIVNDFQKGDIAEGYSVSREKKESFPLTVTSAQKNPTAFYLCASSIAVTLNTEAFFGQGTRLTVV.

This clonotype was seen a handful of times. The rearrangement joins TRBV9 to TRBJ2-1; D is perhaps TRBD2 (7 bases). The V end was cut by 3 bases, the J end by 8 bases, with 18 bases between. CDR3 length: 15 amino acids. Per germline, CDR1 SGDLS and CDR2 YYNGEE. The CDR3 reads CASSARGEGTYEQFF. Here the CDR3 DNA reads TGTGCCAGCAGCGCCCGCGGGGAGGGGACATATGAGCAGTTCTTC. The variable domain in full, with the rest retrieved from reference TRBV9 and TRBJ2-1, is DSGVTQTPKHLITATGQRVTLRCSPRSGDLSVYWYQQSLDQGLQFLIQYYNGEERAKGNILERFSAQQFPDLHSELNLSSLELGDSALYFCASSARGEGTYEQFFGPGTRLTVL.

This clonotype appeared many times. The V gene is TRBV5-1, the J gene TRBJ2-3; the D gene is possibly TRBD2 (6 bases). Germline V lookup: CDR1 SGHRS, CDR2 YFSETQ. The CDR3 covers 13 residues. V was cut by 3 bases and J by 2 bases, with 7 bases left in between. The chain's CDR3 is CASSWGDTDTQYF. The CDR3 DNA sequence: TGCGCCAGCAGCTGGGGGGACACAGATACGCAGTATTTT.

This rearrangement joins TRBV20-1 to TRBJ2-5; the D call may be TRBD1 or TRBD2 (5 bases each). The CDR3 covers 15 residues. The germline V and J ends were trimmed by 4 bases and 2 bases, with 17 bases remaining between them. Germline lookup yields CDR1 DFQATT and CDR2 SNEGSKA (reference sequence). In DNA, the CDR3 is TGCAGTGCTACCTCTCTTGGGGACCCGCAAGAGACCCAGTACTTC. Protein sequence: CSATSLGDPQETQYF.

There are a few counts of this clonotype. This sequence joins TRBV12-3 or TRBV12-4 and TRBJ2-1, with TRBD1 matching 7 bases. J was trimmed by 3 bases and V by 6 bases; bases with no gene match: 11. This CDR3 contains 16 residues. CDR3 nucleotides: TGTGCCAGCAGGCACAGGGGCCGAAACAGCTACAATGAGCAGTTCTTC. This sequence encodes CASRHRGRNSYNEQFF.

The CDR3: CASSPAGTGSEQFF. CDR3 in DNA: TGTGCCAGCAGCCCTGCTGGGACAGGGTCTGAGCAGTTCTTC. This chain uses TRBV7-3 with TRBJ2-1; TRBD1 matches 9 bases. Losses at the gene ends were 5 bases for V and 9 bases for J; bases not matched to a gene: 8. The CDR3 consists of 14 residues. Per the germline V gene, CDR1 is SGHTA and CDR2 is FQGTGA.

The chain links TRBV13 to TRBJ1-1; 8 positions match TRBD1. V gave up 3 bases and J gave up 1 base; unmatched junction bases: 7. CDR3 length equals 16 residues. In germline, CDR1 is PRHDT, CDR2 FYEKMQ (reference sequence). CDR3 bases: TGTGCCAGCAGCTTGCCGAGGGGGACAGGGAACACTGAAGCTTTCTTT. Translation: CASSLPRGTGNTEAFF.